The 19 T cell receptor beta chains in this list originate from one sample, sequenced in a study of CXCR3-negative and CXCR3-positive naive CD8 T cells. Study-wide points: More hydrophobic TRB CDR3s were found in CXCR3-positive naive cells than in CXCR3-negative naive cells.

These TCRs are of unknown antigen specificity. UMI-labeled 5' RACE yielded the TRB cDNA libraries. TCRdb re-called the 5' RACE reads and gives one entry per CDR3 protein, without DNA. The repertoire shows roughly 130,000 distinct CDR3 sequences; the top ten hold approximately 0.54%. Material for sequencing was naive CXCR3+ CD8+ T cells from blood. Noted subset: CD45RO-CCR7+CD27+CD95- naive CD8+ T cells expressing CXCR3 (TNR3+). The receptors here all came from a human donor in good health. Some clones in this sample may be carry-over from other donors' samples.

V usage is TRBV6-5 and J usage is TRBJ2-7. This CDR3 has 15 amino acids. Germline V gives CDR1 MNHEY, CDR2 SVGAGI. The CDR3 here is CASSRIDWTIDEQYF.

The J gene is TRBJ1-2, the V gene TRBV19; TCRdb's D gene call, TRBD1, goes unchecked for lack of DNA. In germline, CDR1 is LNHDA, CDR2 SQIVND (reference sequence). CDR3 size: 14 residues. The CDR3 sequence: CASQYGTGDHGYTF.

V is TRBV7-9 and J is TRBJ2-1. The CDR3 loop spans 14 amino acids. The germline V gene encodes CDR1 SEHNR and CDR2 FQNEAQ (reference sequence). The CDR3 sequence is CASSTLASYNEQFF. The full variable domain, its missing parts supplied by reference TRBV7-9 and TRBJ2-1, is DTGVSQNPRHKITKRGQNVTFRCDPISEHNRLYWYRQTLGQGPEFLTYFQNEAQLEKSRLLSDRFSAERPKGSFSTLEIQRTEQGDSAMYLCASSTLASYNEQFFGPGTRLTVL.

The V call is TRBV7-9, the J call TRBJ1-1; the TCRdb D gene call, TRBD1, has no DNA to confirm it. The CDR3 extends over 15 amino acids. The germline V gene has CDR1 SEHNR and CDR2 FQNEAQ (reference sequence). CDR3 residues: CASSLEQGARTEAFF.

CDR3 protein: CASSLNGGGGSEAFF. The chain couples TRBV13 to TRBJ1-1. In germline, CDR1 is PRHDT, CDR2 FYEKMQ (reference sequence). CDR3 size: 15 residues.

The CDR3 protein is CASSFGGTQYF. The chain carries TRBV12-3 or TRBV12-4 and TRBJ2-3; TCRdb's assignment of TRBD1 cannot be checked, as there is no DNA. The CDR3 is 11 residues long.

The J gene is TRBJ2-1, the V gene TRBV12-3 or TRBV12-4; with no DNA, the TCRdb D assignment of TRBD2 cannot be verified. This CDR3 is built from 17 residues. The CDR3 reads CASSPPGLAGGSGEQFF.

The rearrangement links TRBV15 to TRBJ2-7; TCRdb calls TRBD1, which cannot be checked without DNA. Germline-derived CDR1 and CDR2 are LNHNV and YYDKDF (reference sequence). The CDR3 covers 13 residues. The CDR3 here is CATSGGRGYEQYF.

V and J are TRBV7-2 and TRBJ2-7; the TRBD1 assignment by TCRdb is unverifiable without DNA. Germline-derived CDR1 and CDR2 are SGHTA and FQGNSA. The CDR3 runs 18 residues. The CDR3 region is CASSLTPDRRSPLYEQYF.

This chain's CDR3 is CASSPAPGTPESEKLFF. This chain joins TRBV4-1 and TRBJ1-4; lacking DNA, the TRBD1 call made by TCRdb goes unchecked. From germline, CDR1 is MGHRA and CDR2 YSYEKL. The CDR3 covers 17 residues.

The chain employs TRBV7-6 and TRBJ2-3; the TRBD1 assignment by TCRdb is unverifiable without DNA. CDR3 size: 18 residues. The V gene's germline CDR1 is SGHVS and CDR2 FNYEAQ. The CDR3 spells CASSFLSGGSYSTDTQYF.

This chain's CDR3 is CASGWPGSEAFF. The chain employs TRBV5-5 and TRBJ1-1. The CDR3 covers 12 residues. Germline V gene lookup returns CDR1 SGHKS and CDR2 YYEKEE (reference sequence).

The CDR3 protein is CASKYVGTYSYNEQFF. The chain uses TRBV28 and TRBJ2-1; TCRdb lists TRBD1, though no DNA is available to test this call. This CDR3 comprises 16 residues. In germline, CDR1 is MDHEN, CDR2 SYDVKM.

J is TRBJ1-6 and V is TRBV12-3 or TRBV12-4. This CDR3 has 16 amino acids. The CDR3 loop is CASSLASSSYNSPLHF.

The V and J genes are TRBV7-9 and TRBJ1-1. Germline V gene sequence: CDR1 SEHNR, CDR2 FQNEAQ (reference sequence). CDR3 length equals 13 residues. CDR3: CASASGRDTEAFF.

The chain uses TRBV5-6 and TRBJ2-1; absent DNA, TCRdb's TRBD1 call cannot be checked. In germline, CDR1 is SGHDT, CDR2 YYEEEE. CDR3 length equals 15 residues. The CDR3 sequence is CASSPGEIQGGEQFF.

J is TRBJ2-7 and V is TRBV29-1. Looked up from germline, CDR1 is SQVTM and CDR2 is ANQGSEA. The CDR3 consists of 14 residues. CDR3 in amino acids: CSVEDWQGSYEQYF.

The J gene is TRBJ1-5, the V gene TRBV6-2 or TRBV6-3; the D call of TRBD1 rests on TCRdb alone, since no DNA is present to check it. Germline values: CDR1 MNHEY, CDR2 SVGEGT. The length of the CDR3 is 14 residues. This CDR3 is CASRTPGVHQPQHF.

The chain recombines TRBV6-2 or TRBV6-3 with TRBJ2-7; as DNA is missing, the TRBD1 call by TCRdb cannot be tested. The CDR3 has 17 amino acids. Germline V gene lookup returns CDR1 MNHEY and CDR2 SVGEGT. The CDR3 loop is CASSYGGGQGNFYEQYF.